This TCR beta chain was identified in a study of neoadjuvant anti-PD-1 for oral cavity cancer. Clones were sequenced by immunoSEQ multiplex PCR, and TCRdb holds only the in-frame ones, with some missing. Among 60,000 to 75,000 clones listed, roughly three quarters were seen once. Patients were newly diagnosed with stage II-IVA oral cavity squamous cell carcinoma without prior systemic or radiation treatment. This clonotype was sampled from a person between 40 and 80 years old with oral cavity squamous cell carcinoma. The material sequenced was PBMCs, taken before nivolumab (anti-PD-1) treatment.

DNA for the CDR3: TGTGCCAGCAGCCTGAGCGGGAGCACAGATACGCAGTATTTT. Protein sequence: CASSLSGSTDTQYF. The chain uses TRBV5-6 and TRBJ2-3, with a weak D call TRBD2 (6 bases). CDR3 length: 14 amino acids. V lost 4 bases and J lost 0, with 9 bases in between. Per the germline V gene, CDR1 is SGHDT and CDR2 is YYEEEE. The whole variable domain, remainder taken from reference TRBV5-6 and TRBJ2-3, is DAGVTQSPTHLIKTRGQQVTLRCSPKSGHDTVSWYQQALGQGPQFIFQYYEEEERQRGNFPDRFSGHQFPNYSSELNVNALLLGDSALYLCASSLSGSTDTQYFGPGTRLTVL.